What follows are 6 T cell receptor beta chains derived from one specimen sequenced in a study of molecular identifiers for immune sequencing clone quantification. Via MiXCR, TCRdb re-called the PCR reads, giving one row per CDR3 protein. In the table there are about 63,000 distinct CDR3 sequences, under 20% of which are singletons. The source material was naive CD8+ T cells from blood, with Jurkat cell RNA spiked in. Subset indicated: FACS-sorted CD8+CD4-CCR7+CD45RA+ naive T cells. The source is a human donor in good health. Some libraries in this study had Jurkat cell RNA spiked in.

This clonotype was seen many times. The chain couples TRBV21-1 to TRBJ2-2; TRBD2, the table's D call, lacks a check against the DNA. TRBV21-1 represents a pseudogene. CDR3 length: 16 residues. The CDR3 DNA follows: TGTGCCAGCAGCGAAACGGGACTAGGAGGGTCGCGGGAGCTGTTTTTT. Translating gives CASSETGLGGSRELFF.

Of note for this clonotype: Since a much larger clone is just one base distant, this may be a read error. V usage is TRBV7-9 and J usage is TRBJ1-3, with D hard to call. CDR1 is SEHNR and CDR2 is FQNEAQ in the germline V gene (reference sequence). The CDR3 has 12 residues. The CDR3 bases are TGTGCCAGCAGCTACAGCACAAACACCGTATATTTT. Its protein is CASSYSTNTVYF.

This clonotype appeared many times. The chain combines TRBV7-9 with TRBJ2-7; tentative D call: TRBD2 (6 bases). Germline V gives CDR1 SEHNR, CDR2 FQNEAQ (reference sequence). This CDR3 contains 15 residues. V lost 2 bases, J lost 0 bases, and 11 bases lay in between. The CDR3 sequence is CASSLSAGTSYEQYF. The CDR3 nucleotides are TGTGCCAGCAGCTTATCCGCGGGAACCTCCTACGAGCAGTACTTC.

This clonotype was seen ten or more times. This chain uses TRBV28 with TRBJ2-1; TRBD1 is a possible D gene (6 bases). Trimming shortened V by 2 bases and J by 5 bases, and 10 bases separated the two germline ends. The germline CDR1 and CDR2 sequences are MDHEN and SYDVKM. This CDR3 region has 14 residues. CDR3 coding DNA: TGTGCCAGCAGTTTAATGGGGACACACAATGAGCAGTTCTTC. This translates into CASSLMGTHNEQFF.

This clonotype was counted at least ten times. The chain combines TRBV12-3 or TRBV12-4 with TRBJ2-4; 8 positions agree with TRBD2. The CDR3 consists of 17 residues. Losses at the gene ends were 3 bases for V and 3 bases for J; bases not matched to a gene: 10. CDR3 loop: CASSLHPVAGGKNIQYF. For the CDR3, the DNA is TGTGCCAGCAGTTTGCACCCGGTGGCGGGAGGCAAAAACATTCAGTACTTC.

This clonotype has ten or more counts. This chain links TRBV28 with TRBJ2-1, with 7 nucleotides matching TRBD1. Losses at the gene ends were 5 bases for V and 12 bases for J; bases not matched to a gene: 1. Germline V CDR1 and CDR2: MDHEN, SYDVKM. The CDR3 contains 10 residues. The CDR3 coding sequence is TGTGCCAGCAGTAGACAGGGGCAGTTCTTC. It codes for CASSRQGQFF.